This T cell receptor beta chain was captured by sequencing in a study of response to subunit inactivated influenza vaccine. Each CDR3 protein is one row after TCRdb ran MiXCR on the RT-PCR reads. The sample contains under 550,000 distinct CDR3 sequences, 7.5% to 8.5% of which appear only once. Trimming stripped 5 bases from V and 4 bases from J, with 14 bases between. The CDR3 is made up of 14 amino acids. From germline, CDR1 is MNHEY and CDR2 SMNVEV (reference sequence). This clonotype was counted many times. The chain employs TRBV27 and TRBJ2-5; a weak D match, TRBD1 (7 bases). The sequencing used PBMCs from blood, collected less than 30 months after vaccination. The TCR originated in a man aged 45 to 70 who received an inactivated influenza vaccine. CDR3 coding DNA: TGTGCCAGCAGTCCCAGACAGGGAGGAGAGACCCAGTACTTC. Amino acids: CASSPRQGGETQYF.